The sequence of this TCR beta chain was determined in a study of control samples from healthy donors and cancer patients. Produced via immunoSEQ multiplex PCR; TCRdb's table is partial and in-frame only. This sample has 80,000 to 100,000 clones, with 79% found just once. CDR3 size: 13 residues. Trimming cost V 5 bases and J 5 bases, with 13 bases left between them. Germline V gives CDR1 SGHRS, CDR2 YFSETQ. The chain combines TRBV5-1 with TRBJ1-1; TRBD1 might be the D (5 bases). This receptor was identified in a woman in her twenties or thirties in good health. Sequencing was performed on blood. CDR3 region: CASRQSWGTEAFF. The CDR3 bases are TGCGCCAGCAGGCAGTCCTGGGGGACTGAAGCTTTCTTT. The variable domain in full, with the rest retrieved from reference TRBV5-1 and TRBJ1-1, is KAGVTQTPRYLIKTRGQQVTLSCSPISGHRSVSWYQQTPGQGLQFLFEYFSETQRNKGNFPGRFSGRQFSNSRSEMNVSTLELGDSALYLCASRQSWGTEAFFGQGTRLTVV.